This TCR beta chain originates from a study of T cells in localized non-small cell lung cancer. Notes on the study in general: Adjacent lung exhibited a median of about 50 among the 100 most abundant tumor clones. Greater T cell density in blood accompanied longer overall survival. Highest T cell clonality was seen in uninvolved adjacent lung, surpassing that measured in tumor.

Generated by immunoSEQ multiplex PCR, the TCRdb table keeps only in-frame clones and is missing some. This table holds approximately 30,000 clones, approximately 84% found once. About this clone: As yet, its antigen is unknown.

The CDR3 spans 11 residues. V lost 4 bases to trimming and J lost 8 bases, with 8 bases between them. The germline gives CDR1 SGHTA, CDR2 FQGNSA. This chain joins TRBV7-2 and TRBJ1-2; D is unresolved. This sample comprised peripheral blood, obtained before any cancer treatment. The receptor's source is a male donor at least 60 years old with stage III lung adenocarcinoma. For the CDR3, the DNA is TGTGCCAGCAGCTCCTTCTCGGGCTACACCTTC. It codes for CASSSFSGYTF. Full variable domain (remainder filled in from reference TRBV7-2 and TRBJ1-2): GAGVSQSPSNKVTEKGKDVELRCDPISGHTALYWYRQSLGQGLEFLIYFQGNSAPDKSGLPSDRFSAERTGGSVSTLTIQRTQQEDSAVYLCASSSFSGYTFGSGTRLTVV.